A selection of T cell receptor beta chains follows, all from one sample in a study of T cells in Graves' hyperthyroidism and ophthalmopathy. TCRdb processed the multiplex PCR reads anew with MiXCR; each CDR3 protein has one entry. The table records some 740,000 distinct CDR3 sequences, approximately 15% of them present only once. Sequenced material: blood. Source of these receptors: a woman aged 18-29 years with Graves' hyperthyroidism. Each CDR3 is given with its conserved first and last residue. The D gene is left open where the match is weak. Not every row has a clone size; where given, it reads once, few, many or a size class.

>TRBD2|many|TRBJ2-1|TRBV11-2
TGTGCCAGCAGCTTAGGAGCCCGGGGGGGAGATGAGCAGTTCTTC
CASSLGARGGDEQFF
>NA|many|TRBJ1-1|TRBV6-2/TRBV6-3
TGTGCCAGCATGGGAGATCTCAAGGAAGCTTTCTTT
CASMGDLKEAFF
>TRBD2|many|TRBJ2-7|TRBV20-1
TGCAGTGCTAGATCTGGGGAGGGTACGGGGGAGCAGTACTTC
CSARSGEGTGEQYF
>NA|many|TRBJ1-5|TRBV9
TGTGCCAGCAGCGTAGACGACAGTCAGCCCCAGCATTTT
CASSVDDSQPQHF
>NA|many|TRBJ1-2|TRBV7-2
TGTGCCAGCAGCCCAGGCTCGGGCGGGGGTAACTATGGCTACACCTTC
CASSPGSGGGNYGYTF
>NA|many|TRBJ1-2|TRBV6-2/TRBV6-3
TGTGCCAGCAGACGACCCGGGACCCCCTATGGCTACACCTTC
CASRRPGTPYGYTF
>NA|few|TRBJ2-2|TRBV12-3/TRBV12-4
TGTGCCAGCAGATTGGACCCGGGCACCGGGGAGCTGTTTTTT
CASRLDPGTGELFF
>TRBD1|NA|TRBJ1-2|TRBV10-3
TGTGCCAGCAGCGACAGGGGGCAGTGGAGTGGCTACACCTTC
CASSDRGQWSGYTF
>NA|few|TRBJ2-2|TRBV6-1
TGTGCCAGCAGTGCGGTGAGGCGGCAGACCGGGGAGCTGTTTTTT
CASSAVRRQTGELFF
>NA|many|TRBJ2-2|TRBV3-1
TGTGCCAGCAGCCAACTACAAGTCACCGGGGAGCTGTTTTTT
CASSQLQVTGELFF
>TRBD1|NA|TRBJ2-7|TRBV20-1
TGCAGTGCTAGAGGTCTGACAGGGCGGCTGTGCGAGCAGTACTTC
CSARGLTGRLCEQYF
>NA|many|TRBJ2-3|TRBV6-1
TGTGCCAGCAGCTCGTCCTGGAGGGATACGCAGTATTTT
CASSSSWRDTQYF
>TRBD2|NA|TRBJ2-2|TRBV7-3
TGTGCCAGCAGCCCACTAGCGGGGACTGACACCGGGGAGCTGTTTTTT
CASSPLAGTDTGELFF
>TRBD2|few|TRBJ2-1|TRBV6-2/TRBV6-3
TGTGCCAGCAGTCCCGAGGGAAGCGGGAGGGTCAATGAGCAGTTCTTC
CASSPEGSGRVNEQFF
>NA|NA|TRBJ2-7|TRBV7-6
TGTGCCAGCAGCCTCTCACAGGGGGTTAGCGGGAGAAGGTACGAGCAGTACTTC
CASSLSQGVSGRRYEQYF
>TRBD1|many|TRBJ2-1|TRBV3-1
TGTGCCAGCAGCCCCTGGCTGGGACAGGAAAATGAGCAGTTCTTC
CASSPWLGQENEQFF
>NA|NA|TRBJ1-5|TRBV7-9
TGTGCCAGCAGCTTTAGTGGGGTTCAGCCCCAGCATTTT
CASSFSGVQPQHF
>TRBD2|many|TRBJ2-7|TRBV7-9
TGTGCCAGCAGCGTAGGGGGACTAGCGGGCGCGTACGAGCAGTACTTC
CASSVGGLAGAYEQYF
>TRBD2|many|TRBJ2-7|TRBV20-1
TGCAGTGCTAGAGGGGCTAGCGGGAGGGCAAGCTCCTACGAGCAGTACTTC
CSARGASGRASSYEQYF
>NA|many|TRBJ2-1|TRBV6-1
TGTGCCAGTGGACCGAGGGACAATGAGCAGTTCTTC
CASGPRDNEQFF
>TRBD2|many|TRBJ2-7|TRBV6-1
TGTGCCAGCAGTGAAGGACTAGCGGAGAGCTACGAGCAGTACTTC
CASSEGLAESYEQYF
>NA|NA|TRBJ1-2|TRBV5-5
TGTGCCAGCAGCTTGTTTTTGGAGACTAACTATGGCTACACCTTC
CASSLFLETNYGYTF
>NA|NA|TRBJ2-7|TRBV20-1
TGCAGTGCTAGAGCCCCGCACCAGAGCTCCTACGAGCAGTACTTC
CSARAPHQSSYEQYF
>TRBD1|NA|TRBJ1-2|TRBV5-4
TGTGCCAGCAGACCACAGGGGGCTGCCAGGTCTGGTGGCTACACCTTC
CASRPQGAARSGGYTF
>NA|NA|TRBJ2-7|TRBV10-1
TGCGCCAGCAGTGACCTTGGGACTTCCTACGAGCAGTACTTC
CASSDLGTSYEQYF
>NA|many|TRBJ2-5|TRBV3-1
TGTGCCAGCAGCCCCCCGGGAGTGACCCAGTACTTC
CASSPPGVTQYF
>NA|NA|TRBJ2-3|TRBV9
TGTGCCAGCAGCGCCAGGGACCTTAGCACAGATACGCAGTATTTT
CASSARDLSTDTQYF
>TRBD2|many|TRBJ2-1|TRBV7-2
TGTGCCAGCAGCAAAAGACTAGCGGGAGGGGGCCTTGGTGAGCAGTTCTTC
CASSKRLAGGGLGEQFF
>NA|NA|TRBJ2-1|TRBV12-3/TRBV12-4
TGTGCCAGCAGTCACCAGGGGGGGATCAATGAGCAGTTCTTC
CASSHQGGINEQFF
>TRBD2|many|TRBJ2-1|TRBV3-1
TGTGCCAGCAGCCAAGAGCCCGGGACTAGGACGACTGAGCAGTTCTTC
CASSQEPGTRTTEQFF
>TRBD1|NA|TRBJ1-5|TRBV20-1
TGCAGTGCTAGTCGTACAGGGGCGGCCAATCAGCCCCAGCATTTT
CSASRTGAANQPQHF
>NA|NA|TRBJ2-7|TRBV19
TGTGCCAGTAGTATAGATAGGAGTGGACACTTAGTTGACCCCACCTACGAGCAGTACTTC
CASSIDRSGHLVDPTYEQYF
>NA|many|TRBJ1-3|TRBV12-3/TRBV12-4
TGTGCCAGCAGTTTCGGAAACACCATATATTTT
CASSFGNTIYF
>TRBD2|many|TRBJ2-1|TRBV3-1
TGTGCCAGCAGCCTCGACCTAGCGGGATTGTCCTACAATGAGCAGTTCTTC
CASSLDLAGLSYNEQFF
>NA|many|TRBJ2-5|TRBV9
TGTGCCAGCAGCGTAGCTGACCAAGAGACCCAGTACTTC
CASSVADQETQYF
>NA|many|TRBJ1-2|TRBV7-2
TGTGCCAGCAGCTTAGGCCTTGCCGGAGGCTACACCTTC
CASSLGLAGGYTF
>NA|few|TRBJ1-2|TRBV9
TGTGCCAGCAGCGTAGATCCGGGACAAGCTAACTATGGCTACACCTTC
CASSVDPGQANYGYTF
>TRBD2|NA|TRBJ2-1|TRBV7-9
TGTGCCAGCAGCTTAACTAGCGGGAGTCCAACGGAGCAGTTCTTC
CASSLTSGSPTEQFF